The 17 T cell receptor beta chains below were found in one sample sequenced in a study of blood T cells in healthy people across ages. PCR was performed a second time for 7 to 11 cycles using a sample-barcoded 5' primer and a J-beta primer mix. In TCRdb, the 5' RACE reads were re-called with MiXCR into one record per CDR3 protein. The sample yields 870,000 or so distinct CDR3 sequences, about 28% seen once. Sequenced material: blood. These receptors came from a woman of 80 years or more in good health.

The sample holds many counts of this clonotype. The V and J genes are TRBV6-2 or TRBV6-3 and TRBJ2-7, with 10 bases matching TRBD1. The ends lost 8 bases at V and 3 bases at J; junction bases unmatched: 4. Germline CDR1 and CDR2: MNHEY and SVGEGT. CDR3 length: 13 amino acids. CDR3 DNA sequence: TGTGCCAGCTTATGGACAGGGGGCTACGAGCAGTACTTC. This sequence encodes CASLWTGGYEQYF.

In its sample, this clonotype was seen a few times. The chain has TRBV20-1 and TRBJ2-3, with 8 bases lining up with TRBD1. Germline trimming cut 7 bases from V and 11 bases from J; bases unmatched to any gene: 11. The germline CDR1 and CDR2 sequences are DFQATT and SNEGSKA (reference sequence). This CDR3 is built from 12 residues. CDR3 nucleotides: TGCAGTGGGGGGACAGGCCAGGTGGGGCAGTATTTT. It yields the protein CSGGTGQVGQYF.

The CDR3 is CASSLAREGYNEQFF. As DNA, the CDR3 is TGTGCCAGCAGCTTAGCGCGGGAGGGTTACAATGAGCAGTTCTTC. The rearrangement links TRBV7-2 to TRBJ2-1, with TRBD2 matching 9 bases. CDR1 and CDR2 (germline): SGHTA, FQGNSA. The CDR3 totals 15 residues. J was trimmed by 4 bases and V by 0 bases; bases with no gene match: 1.

This clonotype appeared a few times. Just one base apart from a much larger clone, this may be a read error. The rearrangement joins TRBV4-1 to TRBJ2-7; TRBD2 agrees at 7 bases. V shed 1 base, J shed 2 bases, and the junction held 2 bases outside the gene matches. This CDR3 spans 14 amino acids. Germline CDR1 is MGHRA and CDR2 is YSYEKL. CDR3 residues: CASSQGEGPYEQYF. CDR3 bases: TGCGCCAGCAGCCAAGGGGAGGGTCCCTACGAGCAGTACTTC.

The chain links TRBV6-5 to TRBJ2-7; 11 nucleotides agree with TRBD2. The CDR3 contains 19 residues. The germline V gene has CDR1 MNHEY and CDR2 SVGAGI. V shed 4 bases, J shed 4 bases, and the junction held 18 bases outside the gene matches. CDR3 bases: TGTGCCAGCAGTTTTATAGCGGGAGGGAGCGGCCTAACAGTGTACGAGCAGTACTTC. It codes for CASSFIAGGSGLTVYEQYF.

The chain employs TRBV18 and TRBJ2-3, with D unresolved. Germline assignment: CDR1 KGHSH and CDR2 LQKENI. V lost 1 base and J 4 bases, leaving 9 bases between the germline ends. This CDR3 region has 14 residues. CDR3 bases: TGTGCCAGCTCACCACAAACAAGGGCAGATACGCAGTATTTT. It is translated as CASSPQTRADTQYF. Filled out from reference TRBV18 and TRBJ2-3, the complete variable domain reads NAGVMQNPRHLVRRRGQEARLRCSPMKGHSHVYWYRQLPEEGLKFMVYLQKENIIDESGMPKERFSAEFPKEGPSILRIQQVVRGDSAAYFCASSPQTRADTQYFGPGTRLTVL.

Concerning this clonotype: A much larger clone differs from this one at a single base, so this may be a read error. The V gene is TRBV5-1, the J gene TRBJ2-1, with 10 bases that match TRBD1. The DNA matches TRBJ2-7 better at its end, which makes the J call doubtful. Germline V gene sequence: CDR1 SGHRS, CDR2 YFSETQ. The length of the CDR3 is 14 residues. Here the CDR3 DNA reads TGCGCCAGCAGCAGGACAGGGGGTTACAATGAGCAGTACTTC. Its translation is CASSRTGGYNEQYF.

The table lists this clonotype with many counts. For the CDR3, the DNA is TGCAGTGCTAGACCACGTGTACGGGGGGGCATAGATACGCAGTATTTT. Translated: CSARPRVRGGIDTQYF. This chain connects TRBV20-1 to TRBJ2-3; the match to TRBD2 covers 8 bases. After removal of 2 bases from V and 5 bases from J, the junction contained 12 bases not matched to a gene. The CDR3 loop spans 16 amino acids. CDR1 is DFQATT and CDR2 is SNEGSKA in the germline V gene (reference sequence).

The chain has TRBV6-5 and TRBJ1-1, with 10 bases fitting TRBD1. J was trimmed by 6 bases and V by 5 bases; bases with no gene match: 6. The CDR3 consists of 14 residues. CDR1 is MNHEY, CDR2 SVGAGI, per germline. This chain's CDR3 is CASSLDRGRAEAFF. The CDR3 region has the DNA TGTGCCAGCAGTCTAGACAGGGGGCGGGCTGAAGCTTTCTTT.

This clonotype was recorded many times. V and J are TRBV7-6 and TRBJ2-1, with 11 bases aligning to TRBD1. Germline CDR1 is SGHVS and CDR2 is FNYEAQ. The CDR3 covers 15 residues. V dropped 5 bases and J dropped 6; count of bases not matched to a gene: 6. The CDR3, as DNA: TGTGCCAGCAGCCGCGGACAGGGGGCGGGCAATGAGCAGTTCTTC. It translates to CASSRGQGAGNEQFF.

This clonotype was detected a few times. The V call is TRBV3-1, the J call TRBJ2-1, with 10 bases lining up with TRBD2. Germline lookup yields CDR1 LGHDT and CDR2 YNNKEL (reference sequence). Trimming cost V 0 bases and J 7 bases; bases outside gene matches: 3. The length of the CDR3 is 15 residues. The CDR3 is CASSQELLAGNEQFF. CDR3 DNA sequence: TGTGCCAGCAGCCAAGAATTACTAGCGGGGAATGAGCAGTTCTTC.

Of note for this clonotype: No conserved phenylalanine or tryptophan is present at the end of the CDR3, so a read error is the likely explanation. This rearrangement joins TRBV12-5 to TRBJ2-3; D may be TRBD1 (6 bases). Per germline, CDR1 LGHNT and CDR2 FRNRAP. Deletions cut 5 bases from V and 0 bases from J, with 12 bases between. This CDR3 spans 15 amino acids. CDR3 nucleotides: TGTGCTAGTGGTCCAGGGGCACCCAGCACAGATACGCAGTATTTG. Translated, it gives CASGPGAPSTDTQYL.

This clonotype was picked up many times. The V call is TRBV5-1, the J call TRBJ2-1; D might be TRBD1 or TRBD2, each matching 5 bases. The CDR3 is 15 amino acids. V was clipped by 7 bases and J by 5 bases, with 19 bases between them. CDR1 and CDR2 (germline): SGHRS, YFSETQ. The CDR3 sequence is CASGLTQGVNNEQFF. CDR3 bases: TGCGCCAGCGGCCTCACCCAGGGAGTCAACAATGAGCAGTTCTTC.

Only a few counts were recorded for this clonotype. The V call is TRBV5-1, the J call TRBJ2-2, with TRBD2 as a possible D gene (6 bases). This CDR3 spans 15 amino acids. V lost 4 bases, J lost 4 bases, and 14 bases lay in between. Germline CDR1 SGHRS, CDR2 YFSETQ. CDR3 DNA: TGCGCCAGCAGCCCCGAGGGGCGGGGCACCGGGGAGCTGTTTTTT. Protein sequence: CASSPEGRGTGELFF. Together with reference TRBV5-1 and TRBJ2-2, the CDR3 gives the full variable domain: KAGVTQTPRYLIKTRGQQVTLSCSPISGHRSVSWYQQTPGQGLQFLFEYFSETQRNKGNFPGRFSGRQFSNSRSEMNVSTLELGDSALYLCASSPEGRGTGELFFGEGSRLTVL.

As regards this clonotype: A much bigger clone sits one base away, suggesting this may be a read error. The V and J genes are TRBV7-2 and TRBJ2-1, with TRBD1 matching 8 bases. TRBJ2-7 matches the DNA end more closely, so the J call is doubtful. The length of the CDR3 is 18 residues. Germline assignment: CDR1 SGHTA and CDR2 FQGNSA. CDR3 in DNA: TGTGCCAGCAGCCCTGGGGCAGGGGGCCTTGGGGGGAGCAATGAGCAGTACTTC. Encoded protein: CASSPGAGGLGGSNEQYF.

In this sample, this clonotype turned up many times. This chain joins TRBV7-8 and TRBJ1-2; a possible D gene is TRBD1 (5 bases). V gave up 5 bases and J gave up 2 bases, with 12 bases separating them. CDR3 size: 14 residues. Germline CDR1 SGHVS, CDR2 FQNEAQ. The CDR3 sequence: CASSTGHGNYGYTF. In DNA, the CDR3 is TGTGCCAGCAGCACCGGACACGGGAACTATGGCTACACCTTC. The full variable domain, completed using reference TRBV7-8 and TRBJ1-2, is GAGVSQSPRYKVAKRGQDVALRCDPISGHVSLFWYQQALGQGPEFLTYFQNEAQLDKSGLPSDRFFAERPEGSVSTLKIQRTQQEDSAVYLCASSTGHGNYGYTFGSGTRLTVV.

A single count supports this clonotype. The chain recombines TRBV6-2 or TRBV6-3 with TRBJ2-1; no definite D call. The closer fit of TRBJ2-7 to the DNA end suggests the J call may be wrong. Germline V gene lookup returns CDR1 MNHEY and CDR2 SVGEGT. The CDR3 has 15 residues. The CDR3 bases are TGTGCCAGCAGGCCCCTCACGGACCTCGACAATGAGCAGTACTTC. Residues: CASRPLTDLDNEQYF.